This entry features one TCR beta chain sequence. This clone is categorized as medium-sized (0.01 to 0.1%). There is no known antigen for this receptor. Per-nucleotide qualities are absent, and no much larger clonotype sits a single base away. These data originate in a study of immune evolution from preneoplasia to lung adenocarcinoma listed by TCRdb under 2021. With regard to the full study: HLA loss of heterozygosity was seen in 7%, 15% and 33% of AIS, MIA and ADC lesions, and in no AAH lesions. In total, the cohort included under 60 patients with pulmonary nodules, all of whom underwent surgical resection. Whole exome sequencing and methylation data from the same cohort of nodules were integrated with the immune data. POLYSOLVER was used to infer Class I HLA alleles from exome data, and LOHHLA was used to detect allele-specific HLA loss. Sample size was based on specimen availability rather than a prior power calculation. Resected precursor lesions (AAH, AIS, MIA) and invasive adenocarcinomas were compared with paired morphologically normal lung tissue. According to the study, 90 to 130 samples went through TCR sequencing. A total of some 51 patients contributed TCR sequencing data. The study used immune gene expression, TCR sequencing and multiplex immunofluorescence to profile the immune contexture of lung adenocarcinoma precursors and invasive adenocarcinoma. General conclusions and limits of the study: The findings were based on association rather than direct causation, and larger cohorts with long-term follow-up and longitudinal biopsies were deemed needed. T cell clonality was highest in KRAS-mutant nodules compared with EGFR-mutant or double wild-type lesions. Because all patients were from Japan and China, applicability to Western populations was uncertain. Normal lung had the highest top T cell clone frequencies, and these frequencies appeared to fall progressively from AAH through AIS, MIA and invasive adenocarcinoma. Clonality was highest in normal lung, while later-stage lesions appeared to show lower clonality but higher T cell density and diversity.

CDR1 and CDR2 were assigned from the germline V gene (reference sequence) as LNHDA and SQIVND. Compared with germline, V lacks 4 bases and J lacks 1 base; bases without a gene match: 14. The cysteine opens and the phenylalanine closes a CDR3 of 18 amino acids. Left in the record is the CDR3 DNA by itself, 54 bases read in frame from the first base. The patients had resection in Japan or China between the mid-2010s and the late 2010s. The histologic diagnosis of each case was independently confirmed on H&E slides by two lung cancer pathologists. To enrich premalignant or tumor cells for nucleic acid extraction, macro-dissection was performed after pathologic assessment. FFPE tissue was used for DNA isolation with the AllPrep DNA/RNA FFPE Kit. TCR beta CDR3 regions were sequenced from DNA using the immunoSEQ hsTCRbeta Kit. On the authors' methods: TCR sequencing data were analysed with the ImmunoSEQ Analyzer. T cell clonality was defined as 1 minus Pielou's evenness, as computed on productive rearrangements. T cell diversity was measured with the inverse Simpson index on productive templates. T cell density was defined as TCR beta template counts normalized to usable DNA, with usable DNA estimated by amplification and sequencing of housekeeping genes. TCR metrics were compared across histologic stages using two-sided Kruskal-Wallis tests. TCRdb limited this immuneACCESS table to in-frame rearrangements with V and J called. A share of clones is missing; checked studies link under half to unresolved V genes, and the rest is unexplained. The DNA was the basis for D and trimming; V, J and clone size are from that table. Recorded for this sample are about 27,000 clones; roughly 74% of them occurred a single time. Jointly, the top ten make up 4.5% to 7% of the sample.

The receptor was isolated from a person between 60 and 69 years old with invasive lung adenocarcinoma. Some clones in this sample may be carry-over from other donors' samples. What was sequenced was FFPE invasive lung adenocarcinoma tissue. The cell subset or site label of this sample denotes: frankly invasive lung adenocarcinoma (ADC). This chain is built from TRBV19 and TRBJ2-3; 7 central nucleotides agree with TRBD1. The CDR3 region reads CASSTRLTRQGGTDTQYF. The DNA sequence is TGTGCCAGTAGTACCCGCTTAACACGACAGGGAGGCACAGATACGCAGTATTTT.